This T cell receptor beta chain was profiled in a study of radiotherapy plus CTLA-4 blockade in lung cancer. CDR1 and CDR2 from the germline V gene are SGDLS and YYNGEE. The germline V and J ends were trimmed by 3 bases and 0 bases, with 9 bases remaining between them. There are 14 residues in the CDR3. The repertoire was sequenced with immunoSEQ multiplex PCR; TCRdb's copy has only in-frame clones and lacks some. The sample carries some 45,000 clones, around 76% recorded once. The clonotype was recovered from a human donor with non-small cell lung cancer who had stable disease on radiotherapy plus ipilimumab. The V and J genes are TRBV9 and TRBJ1-1; D is unresolved. Specimen: peripheral blood, collected from a patient treated with radiotherapy plus ipilimumab. Here the CDR3 reads CASSDMTLNTEAFF. The CDR3 DNA follows: TGTGCCAGCAGCGATATGACTTTGAACACTGAAGCTTTCTTT.